This T cell receptor beta chain was captured by sequencing in a study of OX40 agonist ivuxolimab in advanced cancers. The wider study: Patients in the trial were receiving intravenous ivuxolimab every 2 weeks, at doses of 0.01 to 10 mg/kg. People in dose escalation had one of these cancers: hepatocellular carcinoma, melanoma, renal cell or head and neck cancer.

On this clone itself: Its antigen is unknown.

Study-wide results and limits: Clonal expansion from baseline to week 6 occurred in both CD4+ and CD8+ T cells.

Method: immunoSEQ multiplex PCR; TCRdb's copy keeps in-frame clones and lacks some. The sample includes some 64,000 clones, about four fifths of them seen just once. CDR3 length: 12 residues. V lost 2 bases and J 8 bases, leaving 9 bases between the germline ends. In germline, CDR1 is MNHNY, CDR2 SVGAGI (reference sequence). Specimen: CD4+ or CD8+ T cells sorted from blood, collected in a trial of the OX40 agonist ivuxolimab. This TCR came from an adult with an advanced solid tumor such as melanoma, head and neck, liver or kidney cancer. The V gene is TRBV6-6, the J gene TRBJ1-2, with D maybe TRBD1 (5 bases). The CDR3 loop reads CASSYIGDGYTF. In nucleotides, the CDR3 is TGTGCCAGCAGTTACATAGGGGACGGCTACACCTTC.